This T cell receptor (beta chain) was recorded in a study of blood T cell repertoires in COVID-19. Across the whole study: Samples of COVID-19 (acute and convalescent) were obtained from the United States, Italy and Spain.

On this clone: Within the sample, other DNA sequences also encode this same CDR3.

The V gene's germline CDR1 is ENHRY and CDR2 SYGVKD. The V end lost 3 bases, the J end lost 4 bases, and 6 bases lay between the germline ends. The CDR3 extends over 12 amino acids. Seattle enrolled patients during active infection and tracked them longitudinally. Generated by immunoSEQ multiplex PCR, the TCRdb table keeps only in-frame clones and is missing some. The sample lists about 310,000 clones, around 89% occurring once. The receptor was isolated from a woman in her thirties or forties with COVID-19, enrolled during active disease. Sequencing was carried out using peripheral blood. The chain has TRBV10-3 and TRBJ2-5; tentative D call: TRBD1 (5 bases). The CDR3: CAISDRGETQYF. DNA of the CDR3: TGTGCCATCAGTGATAGGGGAGAGACCCAGTACTTC.